The clone carrying this T cell receptor beta chain was seen just once. The germline gives CDR1 LNHDA, CDR2 SQIVND (reference sequence). CDR3 length: 16 amino acids. V was trimmed by 7 bases and J by 5 bases, leaving 23 bases between them. The sample comes from a study of T-cell reconstitution after alpha-beta-depleted transplantation in children. Unique molecular identifiers featured in how the TCRbeta library was prepared. TCRdb processed the PCR reads anew with MiXCR; each CDR3 protein has one entry. The table includes nearly 550,000 distinct CDR3 sequences, roughly 18% detected once. This chain connects TRBV19 to TRBJ2-5; D gene ambiguous. Sample: PBMCs from the stem cell graft donor, taken from the stem cell graft. This clonotype originated in a human donor who donated a stem cell graft to a child with acute lymphoblastic leukemia. The CDR3 bases are TGTGCCAGTACCCGGGCACACAGTTACCCGCTCGAGACCCAGTACTTC. Translation gives CASTRAHSYPLETQYF.